This TCR delta chain was sequenced during a study of γδ T cells in repeated Plasmodium falciparum infection. Study background: The natural-infection arm compared Malian children under seasonal malaria with matched Australian children. Donors had four controlled P. falciparum NF54 infections over approximately 600 days. Some Malian samples span acute malaria episodes; others come from no-transmission periods.

The germline gives CDR1 TSWWSYY, CDR2 QGS. This CDR3 contains 19 residues. V dropped 4 bases and J dropped 5; count of bases not matched to a gene: 22. Ten or more counts support this clone. The mismatch at residue 6 between this DNA's translation and the TCRdb protein of a much larger clone likely reflects a read error; the protein shown is translated from the DNA. TRG and TRD sequences were obtained from every sorted gammadelta sample. TCRdb redid the clone calls on the multiplex PCR reads with CATT. The table lists under 65,000 delta-chain clones, 1.5% to 2% of them singletons. Gammadelta T cells were flow-sorted from PBMC into Vgamma9/Vdelta2+ and Vdelta2-negative populations for bulk analysis.

Sequencing was done on a sample of gamma-delta T cells from blood. The receptor was derived from a pool of human donors (malaria-infected and uninfected, not separated). V is TRDV1 and J is TRDJ1, with 7 bases identical to TRDD3. The CDR3 spells CALGVRVGGGGPGRDKLIF. The DNA of the CDR3 is TGTGCTCTTGGGGTCCGTGTAGGGGGTGGGGGACCCGGCAGGGATAAACTCATCTTT.